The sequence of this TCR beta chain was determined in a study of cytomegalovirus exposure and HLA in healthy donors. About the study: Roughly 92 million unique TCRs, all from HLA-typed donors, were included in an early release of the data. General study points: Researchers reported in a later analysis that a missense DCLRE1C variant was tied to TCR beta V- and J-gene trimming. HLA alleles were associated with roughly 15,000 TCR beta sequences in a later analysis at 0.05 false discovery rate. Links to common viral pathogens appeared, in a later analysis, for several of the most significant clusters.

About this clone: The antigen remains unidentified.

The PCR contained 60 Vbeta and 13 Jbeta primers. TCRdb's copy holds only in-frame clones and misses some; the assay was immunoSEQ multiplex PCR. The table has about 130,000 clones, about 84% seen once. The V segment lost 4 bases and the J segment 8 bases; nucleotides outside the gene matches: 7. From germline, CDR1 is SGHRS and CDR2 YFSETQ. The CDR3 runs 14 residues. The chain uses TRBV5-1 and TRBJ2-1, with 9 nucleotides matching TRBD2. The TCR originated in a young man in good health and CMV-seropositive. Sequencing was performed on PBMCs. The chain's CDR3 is CASSMGLAGDEQFF. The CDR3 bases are TGCGCCAGCAGCATGGGACTAGCCGGGGATGAGCAGTTCTTC.